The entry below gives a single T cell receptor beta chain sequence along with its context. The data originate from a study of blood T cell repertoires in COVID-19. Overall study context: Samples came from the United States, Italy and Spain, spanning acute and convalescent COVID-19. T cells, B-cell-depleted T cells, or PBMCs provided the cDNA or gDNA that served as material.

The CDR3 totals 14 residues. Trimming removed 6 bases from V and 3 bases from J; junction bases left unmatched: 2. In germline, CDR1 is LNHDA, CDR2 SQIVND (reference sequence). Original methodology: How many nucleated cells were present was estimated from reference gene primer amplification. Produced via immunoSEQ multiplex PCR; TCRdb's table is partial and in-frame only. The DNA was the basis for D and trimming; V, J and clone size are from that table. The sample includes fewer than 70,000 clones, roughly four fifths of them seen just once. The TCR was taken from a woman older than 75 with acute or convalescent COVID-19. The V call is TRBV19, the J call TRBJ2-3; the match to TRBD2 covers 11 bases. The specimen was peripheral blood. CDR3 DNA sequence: TGTGCCAGTAGGGCTAGCGGGGGGACAGATACGCAGTATTTT. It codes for CASRASGGTDTQYF.